These T cell receptor beta chains were read from a single sample in a study of cytotoxic CD8 clonotypes in ibrutinib-treated CLL. The method was immunoSEQ multiplex PCR; TCRdb's version includes in-frame clones alone and lacks a portion of them. The sample gives some 290,000 clones, about 80% of which show up once; over 5.5% is in the top ten. The sequenced sample was PBMCs, obtained before ibrutinib treatment. The source of these receptors is a human donor with chronic lymphocytic leukemia. Both conserved end residues are part of each CDR3. The D gene is left open where the match is weak. Not every row has a clone size; where given, it reads once, few, many or a size class.

J	V	D	size	CDR3	DNA
TRBJ2-7	TRBV4-3	NA	NA	CASSHHPSGEMGYEQYF	TGCGCCAGCAGCCATCACCCCTCGGGGGAGATGGGCTACGAGCAGTACTTC
TRBJ2-1	TRBV19	TRBD2	NA	CASEAGAQVNEQFF	TGTGCCAGCGAGGCGGGAGCCCAAGTTAATGAGCAGTTCTTC
TRBJ2-7	TRBV6-5	TRBD2	NA	CASTAGVTYEQYF	TGTGCCAGTACGGCGGGAGTGACCTACGAGCAGTACTTC
TRBJ2-1	TRBV27	TRBD2	NA	CASNLAGVMLAYNEQFF	TGTGCCAGCAATCTAGCGGGAGTCATGTTGGCATACAATGAGCAGTTCTTC
TRBJ1-4	TRBV30	TRBD1	NA	CAWRQGPNEKLFF	TGTGCCTGGAGACAGGGGCCTAATGAAAAACTGTTTTTT
TRBJ1-2	TRBV7-2	NA	NA	CASERDNSYYGYTF	TGTGCCAGCGAACGGGACAACTCATACTATGGCTACACCTTC
TRBJ2-1	TRBV25-1	TRBD2	NA	CASSESGGRVKNEQFF	TGTGCCAGCAGTGAATCCGGCGGGAGGGTTAAGAATGAGCAGTTCTTC
TRBJ2-7	TRBV9	NA	NA	CASSVVAGSLEQYF	TGTGCCAGCAGCGTAGTTGCAGGGTCATTGGAGCAGTACTTC
TRBJ2-7	TRBV5-1	NA	once	CASSLTPQPYEQYF	TGCGCCAGCAGCTTGACTCCACAGCCCTACGAGCAGTACTTC
TRBJ1-2	TRBV5-1	TRBD1	NA	CASSNGQGGYGYTF	TGCGCCAGCAGCAACGGACAGGGAGGCTATGGCTACACCTTC
TRBJ2-3	TRBV5-1	TRBD2	NA	CASSLRLAGTDTQYF	TGCGCCAGCAGCCTCCGACTAGCAGGCACAGATACGCAGTATTTT
TRBJ1-2	TRBV7-2	NA	NA	CASSRAWAYGYTF	TGTGCCAGCAGCCGAGCCTGGGCCTATGGCTACACCTTC
TRBJ2-5	TRBV9	TRBD1	NA	CASSGRDRVETQYF	TGTGCCAGCAGCGGAAGGGACAGGGTGGAGACCCAGTACTTC
TRBJ1-5	TRBV7-8	TRBD1	NA	CASSSTGGLYNQPQHF	TGTGCCAGCAGCTCTACAGGGGGCTTATACAATCAGCCCCAGCATTTT
TRBJ2-7	TRBV5-4	NA	NA	CASGGGYEQYF	TGTGCCAGCGGAGGGGGGTACGAGCAGTACTTC
TRBJ2-3	TRBV19	NA	NA	CASSIDWFTDTQYF	TGTGCCAGTAGTATTGACTGGTTCACAGATACGCAGTATTTT
TRBJ2-7	TRBV11-2	TRBD2	NA	CASSSIRPGGYEQYF	TGTGCCAGCAGCTCAATTCGCCCGGGAGGGTACGAGCAGTACTTC
TRBJ2-2	TRBV13	NA	NA	CASSFSNGPTGELFF	TGTGCCAGCAGCTTTTCCAACGGTCCCACCGGGGAGCTGTTTTTT
TRBJ2-7	TRBV10-1	TRBD2	NA	CASRPFGAGGSYEQYF	TGCGCCAGCAGGCCCTTTGGAGCGGGAGGGTCCTACGAGCAGTACTTC
TRBJ2-7	TRBV5-4	NA	NA	CASSPLGGEQYF	TGTGCCAGCAGTCCTTTAGGGGGCGAGCAGTACTTC
TRBJ2-5	TRBV9	NA	NA	CASSVDRAETQYF	TGTGCCAGCAGCGTAGACAGGGCAGAGACCCAGTACTTC
TRBJ2-2	TRBV5-1	TRBD2	NA	CASSSFPGGNTGELFF	TGCGCCAGCAGCTCCTTCCCGGGAGGAAACACCGGGGAGCTGTTTTTT
TRBJ2-1	TRBV5-1	NA	NA	CASSRTSNNEQFF	TGCGCCAGCAGCAGGACATCGAATAATGAGCAGTTCTTC
TRBJ1-2	TRBV2	NA	NA	CASRETVETGGYTF	TGTGCCAGCAGAGAGACAGTGGAGACGGGTGGCTACACCTTC
TRBJ1-5	TRBV4-1	NA	NA	CASSQPGRGSNQPQHF	TGCGCCAGCAGCCAACCCGGCCGGGGTAGCAATCAGCCCCAGCATTTT
TRBJ1-2	TRBV5-7	NA	NA	CASSPDGRARVYGYTF	TGTGCCAGCAGCCCGGATGGAAGGGCCCGAGTCTATGGCTACACCTTC
TRBJ2-3	TRBV27	TRBD1	NA	CASSSSIRDRDWDTQYF	TGTGCCAGCAGTTCCTCAATCCGGGACAGGGACTGGGATACGCAGTATTTT
TRBJ2-4	TRBV10-1	TRBD2	NA	CASSESGEREWWNIQYF	TGCGCCAGCAGTGAGTCAGGGGAGCGGGAGTGGTGGAACATTCAGTACTTC
TRBJ2-7	TRBV5-1	TRBD1	NA	CASRLGTVPEQYF	TGCGCCAGCAGACTCGGGACAGTACCCGAGCAGTACTTC
TRBJ2-1	TRBV27	TRBD1	NA	CASRYRGSSYNEQFF	TGTGCCAGCAGATACAGGGGAAGCTCCTACAATGAGCAGTTCTTC
TRBJ2-7	TRBV29-1	NA	NA	CSARNDRVAEQYF	TGCAGCGCTAGGAATGACCGGGTGGCCGAGCAGTACTTC
TRBJ2-1	TRBV20-1	NA	NA	CSASSVEEQFF	TGCAGTGCTAGCTCCGTGGAGGAGCAGTTCTTC
TRBJ2-2	TRBV10-1	TRBD1	NA	CASSERRGRPGELFF	TGCGCCAGCAGTGAGAGAAGGGGGCGCCCCGGGGAGCTGTTTTTT
TRBJ2-5	TRBV29-1	NA	NA	CSVGVAEETQYF	TGCAGCGTTGGAGTAGCGGAAGAGACCCAGTACTTC
TRBJ2-3	TRBV4-2	NA	NA	CASSSSLLEDTQYF	TGTGCCAGCAGCTCCTCCCTGTTGGAAGATACGCAGTATTTT
TRBJ2-2	TRBV30	NA	NA	CAWSSGTTGELFF	TGTGCCTGGAGCTCAGGTACTACCGGGGAGCTGTTTTTT
TRBJ2-1	TRBV27	NA	NA	CASSPGDNEQFF	TGTGCCAGCAGTCCGGGAGACAATGAGCAGTTCTTC
TRBJ1-4	TRBV5-4	NA	NA	CASSPGGGVNEKLFF	TGTGCCAGCAGCCCCGGGGGAGGAGTTAATGAAAAACTGTTTTTT
TRBJ1-2	TRBV4-1	NA	NA	CASSHPKIFPEDSADYGYTF	TGCGCCAGCAGCCATCCCAAGATCTTCCCGGAGGACAGCGCGGACTATGGCTACACCTTC
TRBJ2-7	TRBV27	NA	NA	CASSLGPFSEQYF	TGTGCCAGCAGTTTAGGCCCGTTCTCCGAGCAGTACTTC